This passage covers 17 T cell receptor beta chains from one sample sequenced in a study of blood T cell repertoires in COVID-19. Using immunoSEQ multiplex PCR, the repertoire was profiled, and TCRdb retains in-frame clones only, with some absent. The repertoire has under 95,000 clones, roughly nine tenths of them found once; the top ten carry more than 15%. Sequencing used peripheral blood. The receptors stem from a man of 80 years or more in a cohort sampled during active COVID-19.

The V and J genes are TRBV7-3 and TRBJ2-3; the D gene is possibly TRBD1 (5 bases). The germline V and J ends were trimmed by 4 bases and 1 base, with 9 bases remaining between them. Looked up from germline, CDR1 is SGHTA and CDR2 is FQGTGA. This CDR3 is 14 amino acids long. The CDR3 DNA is TGTGCCAGCAGCTCAGGGAAAGGCACAGATACGCAGTATTTT. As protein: CASSSGKGTDTQYF.

The CDR3 nucleotides read TGTGCCAGCAGTGAAGTTTACCAACAGGGGTACGAGCAGTACGTC. It codes for CASSEVYQQGYEQYV. The chain employs TRBV6-1 and TRBJ2-7; 7 bases agree with TRBD1. This CDR3 has 15 amino acids. J lost 4 bases, V lost 1 base, and 7 bases had no gene match. CDR1 and CDR2 (germline): MNHNS, SASEGT.

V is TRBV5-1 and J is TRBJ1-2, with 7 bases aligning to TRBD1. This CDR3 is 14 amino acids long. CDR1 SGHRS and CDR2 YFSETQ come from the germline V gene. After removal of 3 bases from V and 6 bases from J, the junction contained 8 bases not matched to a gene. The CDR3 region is CASSSGQVEDGYTF. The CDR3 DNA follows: TGCGCCAGCAGCTCAGGACAGGTCGAGGATGGCTACACCTTC.

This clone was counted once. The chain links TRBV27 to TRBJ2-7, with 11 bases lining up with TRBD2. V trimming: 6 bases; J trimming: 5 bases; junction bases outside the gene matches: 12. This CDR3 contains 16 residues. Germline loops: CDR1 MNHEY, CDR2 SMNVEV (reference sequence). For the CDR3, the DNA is TGTGCCAGCAGCCCATCTAGCGGGGGGAAGTCGAACGAGCAGTACGTC. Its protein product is CASSPSSGGKSNEQYV.

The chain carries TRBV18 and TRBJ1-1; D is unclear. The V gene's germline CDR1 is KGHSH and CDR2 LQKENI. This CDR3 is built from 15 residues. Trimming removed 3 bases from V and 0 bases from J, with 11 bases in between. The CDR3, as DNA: TGTGCCAGCTCACCCTTGGCGGAGCTGAACACTGAAGCTTTCTTT. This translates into CASSPLAELNTEAFF.

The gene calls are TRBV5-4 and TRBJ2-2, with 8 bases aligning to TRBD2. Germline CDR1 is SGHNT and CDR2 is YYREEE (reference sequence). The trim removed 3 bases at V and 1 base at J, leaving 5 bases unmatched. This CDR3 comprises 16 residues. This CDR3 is CASSSAGLGNTGELFF. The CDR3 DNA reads TGTGCCAGCAGCTCAGCGGGACTAGGGAACACCGGGGAGCTGTTTTTT.

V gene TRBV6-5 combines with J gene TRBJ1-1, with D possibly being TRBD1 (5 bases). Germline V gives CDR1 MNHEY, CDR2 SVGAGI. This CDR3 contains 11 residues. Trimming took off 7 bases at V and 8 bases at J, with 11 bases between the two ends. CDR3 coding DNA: TGTGCCAGCACCTACGCAGGGGAAGCTTTCTTT. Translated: CASTYAGEAFF.

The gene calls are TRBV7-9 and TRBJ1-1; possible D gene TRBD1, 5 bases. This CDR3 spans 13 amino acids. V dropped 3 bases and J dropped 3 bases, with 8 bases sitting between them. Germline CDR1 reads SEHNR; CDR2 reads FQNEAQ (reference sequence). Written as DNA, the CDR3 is TGTGCCAGCAGCTTGGACATCCACACTGAAGCTTTCTTT. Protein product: CASSLDIHTEAFF.

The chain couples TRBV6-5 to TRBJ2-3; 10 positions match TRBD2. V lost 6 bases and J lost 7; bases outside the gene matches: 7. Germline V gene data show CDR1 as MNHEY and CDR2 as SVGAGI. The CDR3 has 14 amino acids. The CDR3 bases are TGTGCCAGCAGAAAAACTAGCGGGGAGAATACGCAGTATTTT. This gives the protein CASRKTSGENTQYF.

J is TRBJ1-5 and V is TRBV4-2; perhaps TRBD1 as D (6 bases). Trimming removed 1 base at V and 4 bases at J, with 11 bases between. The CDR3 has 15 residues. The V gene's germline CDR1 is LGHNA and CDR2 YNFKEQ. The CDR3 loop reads CASSQGLQGNQPQHF. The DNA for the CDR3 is TGTGCCAGCAGCCAAGGCCTTCAGGGGAATCAGCCCCAGCATTTT.

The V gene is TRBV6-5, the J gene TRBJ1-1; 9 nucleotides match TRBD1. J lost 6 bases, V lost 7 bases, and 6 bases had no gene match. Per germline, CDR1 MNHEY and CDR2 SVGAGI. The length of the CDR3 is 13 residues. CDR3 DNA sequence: TGTGCCAGCAAAAAGGGACAGGGCTCTGAAGCTTTCTTT. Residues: CASKKGQGSEAFF.

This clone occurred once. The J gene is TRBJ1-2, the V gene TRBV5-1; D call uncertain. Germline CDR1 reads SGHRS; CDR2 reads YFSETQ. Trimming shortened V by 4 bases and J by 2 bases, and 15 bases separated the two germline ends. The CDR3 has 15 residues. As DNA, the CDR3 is TGCGCCAGCAGCCAACCGTCGGGGATCAACTATGGCTACACCTTC. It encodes CASSQPSGINYGYTF.

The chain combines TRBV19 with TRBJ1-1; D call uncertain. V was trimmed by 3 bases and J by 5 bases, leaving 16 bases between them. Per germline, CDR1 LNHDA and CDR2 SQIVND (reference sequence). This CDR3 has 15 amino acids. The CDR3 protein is CASSIPGIPTTEAFF. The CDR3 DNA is TGTGCCAGTAGTATTCCCGGGATCCCCACTACTGAAGCTTTCTTT.

CDR3 sequence reads: CASSLRESSYEQYF. The CDR3 DNA follows: TGTGCCAGCTCACTCCGGGAATCCTCCTACGAGCAGTACTTC. The chain carries TRBV18 and TRBJ2-7, with a possible D match to TRBD2 (5 bases). V was shortened by 4 bases and J by 0 bases, with 10 bases between the two germline ends. CDR1 is KGHSH, CDR2 LQKENI, per germline. There are 14 residues in the CDR3.

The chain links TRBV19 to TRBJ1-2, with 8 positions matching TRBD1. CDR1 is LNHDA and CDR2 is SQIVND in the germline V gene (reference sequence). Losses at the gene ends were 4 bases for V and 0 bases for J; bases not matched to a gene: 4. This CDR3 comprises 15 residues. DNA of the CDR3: TGTGCCAGTAGTAACCCACAGGGGGCTAACTATGGCTACACCTTC. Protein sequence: CASSNPQGANYGYTF.

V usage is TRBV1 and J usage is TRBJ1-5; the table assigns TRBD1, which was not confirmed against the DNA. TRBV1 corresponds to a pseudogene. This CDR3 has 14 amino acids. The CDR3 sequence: CTSSRPGVHQPQHF. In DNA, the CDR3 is TGCACCAGCAGCCGACCAGGGGTGCATCAGCCCCAGCATTTT.

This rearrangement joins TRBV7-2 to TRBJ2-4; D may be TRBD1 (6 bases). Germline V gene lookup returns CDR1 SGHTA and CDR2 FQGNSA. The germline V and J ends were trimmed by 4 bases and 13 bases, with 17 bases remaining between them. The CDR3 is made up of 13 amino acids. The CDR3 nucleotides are TGTGCCAGCAGCTACCAAGACAGGTCTACGCAGTACTTC. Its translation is CASSYQDRSTQYF. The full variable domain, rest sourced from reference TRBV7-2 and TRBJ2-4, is GAGVSQSPSNKVTEKGKDVELRCDPISGHTALYWYRQSLGQGLEFLIYFQGNSAPDKSGLPSDRFSAERTGGSVSTLTIQRTQQEDSAVYLCASSYQDRSTQYFGAGTRLSVL.